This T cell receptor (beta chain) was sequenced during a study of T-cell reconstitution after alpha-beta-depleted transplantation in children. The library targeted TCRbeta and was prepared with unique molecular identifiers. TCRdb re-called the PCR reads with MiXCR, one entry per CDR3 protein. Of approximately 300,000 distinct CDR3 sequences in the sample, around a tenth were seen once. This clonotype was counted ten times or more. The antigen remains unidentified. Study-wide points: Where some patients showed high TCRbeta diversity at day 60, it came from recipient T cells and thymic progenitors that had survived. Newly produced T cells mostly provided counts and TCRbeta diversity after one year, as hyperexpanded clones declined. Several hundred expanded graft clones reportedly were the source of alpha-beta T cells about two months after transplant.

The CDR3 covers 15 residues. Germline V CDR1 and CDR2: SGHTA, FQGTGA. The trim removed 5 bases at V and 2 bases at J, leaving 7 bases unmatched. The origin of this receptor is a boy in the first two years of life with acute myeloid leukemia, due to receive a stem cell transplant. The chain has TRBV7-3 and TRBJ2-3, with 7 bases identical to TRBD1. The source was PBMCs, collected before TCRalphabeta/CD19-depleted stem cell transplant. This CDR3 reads CASSIQGSVTDTQYF. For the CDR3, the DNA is TGTGCCAGCAGCATACAGGGGTCCGTCACAGATACGCAGTATTTT.